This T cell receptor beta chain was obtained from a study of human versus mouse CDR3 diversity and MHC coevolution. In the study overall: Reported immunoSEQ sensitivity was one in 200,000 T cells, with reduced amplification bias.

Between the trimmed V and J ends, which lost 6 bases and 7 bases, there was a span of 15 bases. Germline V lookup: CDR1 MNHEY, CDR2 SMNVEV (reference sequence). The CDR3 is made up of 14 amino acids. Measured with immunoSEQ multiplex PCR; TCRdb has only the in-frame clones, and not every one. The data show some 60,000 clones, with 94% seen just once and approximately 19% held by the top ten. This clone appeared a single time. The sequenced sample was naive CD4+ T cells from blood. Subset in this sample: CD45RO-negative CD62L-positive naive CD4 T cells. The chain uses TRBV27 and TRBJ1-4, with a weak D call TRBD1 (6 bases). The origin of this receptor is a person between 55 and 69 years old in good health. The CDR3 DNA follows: TGTGCCAGCAGGTCGCGGGGGGCTCGTGAAAAACTGTTTTTT. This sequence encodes CASRSRGAREKLFF. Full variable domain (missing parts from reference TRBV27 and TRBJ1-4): EAQVTQNPRYLITVTGKKLTVTCSQNMNHEYMSWYRQDPGLGLRQIYYSMNVEVTDKGDVPEGYKVSRKEKRNFPLILESPSPNQTSLYFCASRSRGAREKLFFGSGTQLSVL.